This T cell receptor beta chain derives from a study of vaccination effects on CD4 cells after COVID-19. Subsequent to about 10 days of culture, CD4+ T cells were isolated. BNT162b2 vaccine or mRNA-1273 vaccine was given to participants in two doses. This table comes from immunoSEQ multiplex PCR, and its TCRdb copy is limited to in-frame clones, with some not included. The table shows about 47,000 clones, with about 70% occurring only once. Germline lookup yields CDR1 SGHRS and CDR2 YFSETQ. The germline V and J ends were trimmed by 0 bases and 5 bases, with 12 bases remaining between them. The CDR3 is 15 residues long. Regarding this clone: Its antigen is still unknown.

Sample: CD4+ T cells from PBMCs cultured without peptide, taken after COVID-19 vaccination. The TCR comes from a human donor who received a COVID-19 vaccine. The chain is built from TRBV5-1 and TRBJ1-5; D unclear. CDR3 nucleotide sequence: TGCGCCAGCAGCTTGGCCGCGGGTGGAGATCAGCCCCAGCATTTT. Amino acids: CASSLAAGGDQPQHF.